In its sample, the clone carrying this TCR beta chain was seen a few times. As yet, its antigen is unknown. This sample stems from a study of identical twins. Study-level points and caveats: One should note that invariant MAIT and iNKT cells could partly confound zero-insertion analyses. Models underpredicted monozygotic twin sharing of out-of-frame TCR alpha. For cord blood, abundant beta clonotypes had fewer insertions, unlike memory repertoires, which showed none.

The CDR3 is 14 residues long. The ends lost 8 bases at V and 2 bases at J; junction bases unmatched: 5. Per germline, CDR1 MDHEN and CDR2 SYDVKM. TCRdb recomputed calls from the 5' RACE reads with MiXCR, one row per CDR3 protein. Of around 1.7 million distinct CDR3 sequences listed, 32% are singletons. The J gene is TRBJ2-1, the V gene TRBV28, with 8 bases matching TRBD2. Sample: cord blood. The receptor was isolated from a newborn girl in good health. The CDR3 DNA is TGTGCCAGCTCAAACGGGAGGGCCTACAATGAGCAGTTCTTC. This translates into CASSNGRAYNEQFF.